The 4 T cell receptor beta chains given below trace back to one sample, sequenced in a study of molecular identifiers for immune sequencing clone quantification. One entry per CDR3 protein results from TCRdb running MiXCR on the PCR reads. The sample has about 98,000 distinct CDR3 sequences, under 40% seen once. Sequencing was done on a sample of naive CD8+ T cells from blood, with Jurkat cell RNA spiked in. Noted subset: FACS-sorted CD8+CD4-CCR7+CD45RA+ naive T cells. These receptors came from a human donor in good health. Some libraries in this study had Jurkat cell RNA spiked in.

Points on this clonotype: A junction end diverges from the germline sequence, so it may reflect a read error. J is TRBJ2-7 and V is TRBV7-6, with 7 bases identical to TRBD2. The CDR3 consists of 14 residues. Per germline, CDR1 SGHVS and CDR2 FNYEAQ. The CDR3 sequence is CAGSLEPSGYEQYF. In nucleotides, the CDR3 is TGTGCCGGCAGCTTAGAGCCTAGCGGCTACGAGCAGTACTTC. Using reference TRBV7-6 and TRBJ2-7 for the parts outside the CDR3, the full variable domain is GAGVSQSPRYKVTKRGQDVALRCDPISGHVSLYWYRQALGQGPEFLTYFNYEAQQDKSGLPNDRFSAERPEGSISTLTIQRTEQRDSAMYRCAGSLEPSGYEQYFGPGTRLTVT.

This chain uses TRBV6-2 or TRBV6-3 with TRBJ2-3; D call uncertain. Germline V gene sequence: CDR1 MNHEY, CDR2 SVGEGT. The V end was cut by 5 bases, the J end by 12 bases, with 12 bases between. The CDR3 contains 11 residues. The CDR3 here is CASSNSRIQYF. The CDR3 DNA reads TGTGCCAGCAGTAATTCGCGAATTCAGTATTTT.

The chain combines TRBV4-2 with TRBJ2-7; no definite D call. Per the germline V gene, CDR1 is LGHNA and CDR2 is YNFKEQ. The V end lost 1 base, the J end lost 7 bases, and 5 bases lay between the germline ends. This CDR3 is 11 amino acids long. DNA of the CDR3: TGTGCCAGCAGCCAAGCAGAAGAGCAGTACTTC. This encodes CASSQAEEQYF.

This chain links TRBV5-4 with TRBJ1-6; D gene uncertain. Trimming cost V 4 bases and J 9 bases, with 11 bases left between them. The CDR3 length is 13 residues. Looked up from germline, CDR1 is SGHNT and CDR2 is YYREEE (reference sequence). The CDR3 here is CASSQADASPLHF. The DNA for the CDR3 is TGTGCCAGCAGCCAGGCCGATGCTTCACCCCTCCACTTT.